These T cell receptor beta chains were read from a single sample in a study of T cells expressing NK-cell markers. From its re-call of the 5' RACE reads, TCRdb lists each CDR3 protein once, without DNA. This table lists roughly 350,000 distinct CDR3 sequences. Sample: blood T cells: a sorted CD56 or NKG2C T cell subset, CD4+ or CD8+ T cells, or bulk PBMC T cells (not recorded which). The receptors stem from a man aged 18-70 years in good health. The CDR3 runs from the conserved cysteine through the conserved F or W.

cdr3_aa	v_call	j_call
CASSQDRAGGKLSYGYTF	TRBV4-1	TRBJ1-2
CASSFVRGLRSDEKLFF	TRBV7-9	TRBJ1-4
CASSLGTHRGTGELFF	TRBV11-2	TRBJ2-2
CAWSRDRPYGYTF	TRBV30	TRBJ1-2
CASSTSSGGAYNEQFF	TRBV7-6	TRBJ2-1
CASTSGGDWVTDTQYF	TRBV28	TRBJ2-3
CASSYRPAGNTEAFF	TRBV2	TRBJ1-1
CASSDRWRAIHQPQHF	TRBV6-1	TRBJ1-5
CSAGPRLGDTQYF	TRBV20-1	TRBJ2-3
CASSRRPGQGTYEQYF	TRBV12-3/TRBV12-4	TRBJ2-7
CASSLTAAANSPLHF	TRBV7-3	TRBJ1-6
CATTPSVNRRSYNSPLHF	TRBV19	TRBJ1-6
CASSLGQGRNYGYTF	TRBV5-1	TRBJ1-2
CASSPTPRGDEQFF	TRBV7-6	TRBJ2-1
CASSLAKGGAYGYTF	TRBV7-9	TRBJ1-2
CAWPGQGVDNEQFF	TRBV10-1	TRBJ2-1
CASGPGQLRDTQYF	TRBV27	TRBJ2-3
CASSQEVVGNYGYTF	TRBV4-1	TRBJ1-2
CASSYRNLNTEAFF	TRBV6-2/TRBV6-3	TRBJ1-1
CASSLGRIAKNIQYF	TRBV5-8	TRBJ2-4
CASSLPLLNEKLFF	TRBV7-9	TRBJ1-4
CASSLGPNRRGSYEQYF	TRBV5-1	TRBJ2-7
CASSLTGSVGYNEQFF	TRBV5-5	TRBJ2-1
CASSHNVDSAGNTIYF	TRBV4-1	TRBJ1-3
CSARGQTPAYEQYF	TRBV20-1	TRBJ2-7
CATAWGGTDTQYF	TRBV19	TRBJ2-3
CASSPKLFTGDQNSGNTIYF	TRBV18	TRBJ1-3
CASSWDQNYNEQFF	TRBV9	TRBJ2-1
CASSSRRSLTDTQYF	TRBV19	TRBJ2-3
CASSLWMHTLQGYTF	TRBV28	TRBJ1-2
CASSYKTSGGESYNEQFF	TRBV5-1	TRBJ2-1
CASSPDTGARDTQYF	TRBV9	TRBJ2-3
CASSPTTGMGQETQYF	TRBV6-1	TRBJ2-5
CASSLRERNTEAFF	TRBV5-1	TRBJ1-1
CASRSLAGGDPYEQYF	TRBV2	TRBJ2-7
CASSLASWGLNTEAFF	TRBV5-6	TRBJ1-1
CASSYSVGTAAIQYF	TRBV6-2/TRBV6-3	TRBJ2-4
CASVGRGSTEAFF	TRBV19	TRBJ1-1
CASSLGPAKLFF	TRBV7-9	TRBJ1-4
CASSLQRGGWYNEQFF	TRBV27	TRBJ2-1
CSARRQGELFF	TRBV20-1	TRBJ2-2